A single sample gave rise to the 5 T cell receptor beta chains below, sequenced in a study of OX40 agonist ivuxolimab in advanced cancers. Assay used: immunoSEQ multiplex PCR; TCRdb lists only in-frame clones, some missing. Of under 40,000 clones detected, roughly 84% appear once; the ten largest clones hold around 19%. Sequences were derived from CD4+ or CD8+ T cells sorted from blood, sampled in a trial of the OX40 agonist ivuxolimab. The source of these receptors is an adult with an advanced solid tumor such as melanoma, head and neck, liver or kidney cancer.

V usage is TRBV21-1 and J usage is TRBJ1-4; the table's D call of TRBD1 was not tested on the DNA. TRBV21-1 is recorded as a pseudogene. CDR3 size: 22 residues. CDR3 sequence: CASSKSKVEGTGGWGKNEKLFF. In DNA form, the CDR3 reads TGTGCCAGCAGCAAATCTAAGGTAGAAGGGACAGGGGGATGGGGCAAAAATGAAAAACTGTTTTTT.

The V gene is TRBV19, the J gene TRBJ2-3, with unresolved D. Trimming took off 5 bases at V and 0 bases at J, with 6 bases between the two ends. The CDR3 is 13 residues long. Per germline, CDR1 LNHDA and CDR2 SQIVND (reference sequence). DNA for the CDR3: TGTGCCAGTAGTTCCCTTAGCACAGATACGCAGTATTTT. This gives the protein CASSSLSTDTQYF.

The genes are TRBV10-3 and TRBJ2-7; 11 bases are a match to TRBD2. This CDR3 region has 15 residues. Germline-derived CDR1 and CDR2 are ENHRY and SYGVKD. Losses at the gene ends were 6 bases for V and 3 bases for J; bases not matched to a gene: 7. The CDR3: CAIRLAGEVFYEQYF. CDR3 coding DNA: TGTGCCATCAGACTAGCGGGGGAGGTTTTCTACGAGCAGTACTTC.

This rearrangement joins TRBV7-9 to TRBJ2-7; 9 nucleotides match TRBD1. The CDR3 has 15 residues. The junction had 6 bases not matched to a gene; V was cut back by 5 bases and J by 1 base. Germline values: CDR1 SEHNR, CDR2 FQNEAQ (reference sequence). The CDR3 reads CASSPQGASSYEQYF. DNA of the CDR3: TGTGCCAGCAGCCCACAGGGGGCCTCTTCCTACGAGCAGTACTTC.

This clone turned up a few times. J is TRBJ1-2 and V is TRBV7-9; D gene ambiguous. Germline V gene sequence: CDR1 SEHNR, CDR2 FQNEAQ (reference sequence). The length of the CDR3 is 14 residues. The ends were cut back, 5 bases at V and 10 bases at J, with 20 bases in the middle. DNA of the CDR3: TGTGCCAGCAGCCAGACCCAGTCAATGGACCCCTACACCTTC. Translation: CASSQTQSMDPYTF.